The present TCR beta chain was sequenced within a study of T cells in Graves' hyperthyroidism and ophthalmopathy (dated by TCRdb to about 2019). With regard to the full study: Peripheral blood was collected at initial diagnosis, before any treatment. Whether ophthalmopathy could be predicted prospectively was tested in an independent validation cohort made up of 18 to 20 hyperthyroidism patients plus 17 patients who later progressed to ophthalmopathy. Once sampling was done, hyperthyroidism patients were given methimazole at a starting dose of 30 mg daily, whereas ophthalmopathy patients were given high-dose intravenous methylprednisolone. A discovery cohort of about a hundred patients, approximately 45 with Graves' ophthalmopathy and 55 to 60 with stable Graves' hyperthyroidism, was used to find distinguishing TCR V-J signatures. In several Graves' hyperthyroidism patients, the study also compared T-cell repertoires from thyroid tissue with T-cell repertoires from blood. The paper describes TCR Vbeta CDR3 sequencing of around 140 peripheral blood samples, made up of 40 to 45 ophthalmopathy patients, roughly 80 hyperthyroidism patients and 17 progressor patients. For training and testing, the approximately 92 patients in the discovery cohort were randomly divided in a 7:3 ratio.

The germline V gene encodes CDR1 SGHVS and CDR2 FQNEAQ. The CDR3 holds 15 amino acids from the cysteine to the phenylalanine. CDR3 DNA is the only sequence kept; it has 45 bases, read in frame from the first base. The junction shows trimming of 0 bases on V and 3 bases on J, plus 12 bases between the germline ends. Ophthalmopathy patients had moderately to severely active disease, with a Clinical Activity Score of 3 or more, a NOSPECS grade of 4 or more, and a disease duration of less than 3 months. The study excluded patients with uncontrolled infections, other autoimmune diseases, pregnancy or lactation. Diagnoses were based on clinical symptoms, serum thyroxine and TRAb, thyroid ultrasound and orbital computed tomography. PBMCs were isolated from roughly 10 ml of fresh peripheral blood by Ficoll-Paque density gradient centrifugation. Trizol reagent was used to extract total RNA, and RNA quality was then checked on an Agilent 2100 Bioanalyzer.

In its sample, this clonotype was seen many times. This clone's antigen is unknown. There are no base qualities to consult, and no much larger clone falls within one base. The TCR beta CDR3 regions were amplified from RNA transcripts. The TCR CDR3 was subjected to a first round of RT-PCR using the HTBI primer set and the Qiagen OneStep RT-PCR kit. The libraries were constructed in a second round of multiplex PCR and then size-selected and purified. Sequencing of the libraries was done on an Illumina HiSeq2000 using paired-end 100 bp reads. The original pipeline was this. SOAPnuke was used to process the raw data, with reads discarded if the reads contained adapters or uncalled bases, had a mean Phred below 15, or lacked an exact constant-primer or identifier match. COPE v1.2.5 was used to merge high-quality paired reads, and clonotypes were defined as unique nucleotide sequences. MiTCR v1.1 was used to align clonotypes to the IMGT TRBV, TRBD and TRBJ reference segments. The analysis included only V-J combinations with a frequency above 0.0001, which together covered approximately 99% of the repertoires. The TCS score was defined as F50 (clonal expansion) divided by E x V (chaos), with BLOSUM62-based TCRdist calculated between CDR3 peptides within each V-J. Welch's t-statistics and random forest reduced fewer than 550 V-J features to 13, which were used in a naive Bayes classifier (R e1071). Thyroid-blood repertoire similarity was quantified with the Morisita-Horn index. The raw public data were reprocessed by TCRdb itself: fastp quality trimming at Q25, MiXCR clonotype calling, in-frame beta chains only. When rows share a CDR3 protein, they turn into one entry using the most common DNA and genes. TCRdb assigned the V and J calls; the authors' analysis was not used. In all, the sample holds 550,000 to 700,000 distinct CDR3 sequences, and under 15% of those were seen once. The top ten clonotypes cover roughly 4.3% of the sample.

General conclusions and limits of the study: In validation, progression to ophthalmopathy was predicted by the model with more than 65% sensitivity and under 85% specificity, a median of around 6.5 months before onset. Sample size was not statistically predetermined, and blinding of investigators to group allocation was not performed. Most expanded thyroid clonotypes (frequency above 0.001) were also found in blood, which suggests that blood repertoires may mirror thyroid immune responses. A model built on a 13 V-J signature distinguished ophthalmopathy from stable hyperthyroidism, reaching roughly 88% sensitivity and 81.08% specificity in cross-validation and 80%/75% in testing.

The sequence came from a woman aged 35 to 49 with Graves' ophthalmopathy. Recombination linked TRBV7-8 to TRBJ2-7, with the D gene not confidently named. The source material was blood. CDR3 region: CASSLAYGGVYEQYF. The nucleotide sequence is TGTGCCAGCAGCTTAGCCTACGGCGGCGTCTACGAGCAGTACTTC. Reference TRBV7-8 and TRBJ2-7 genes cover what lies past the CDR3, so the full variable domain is GAGVSQSPRYKVAKRGQDVALRCDPISGHVSLFWYQQALGQGPEFLTYFQNEAQLDKSGLPSDRFFAERPEGSVSTLKIQRTQQEDSAVYLCASSLAYGGVYEQYFGPGTRLTVT.